The next 5 T cell receptor beta chains were all read from a single sample in a study of radiotherapy plus CTLA-4 blockade in lung cancer listed by TCRdb under 2018. The library was produced with the immunoSEQ multiplex PCR assay. TCRdb holds this immuneACCESS table with in-frame rearrangements only. Some clones are missing; in checked studies, unresolved V genes explain under half, and the rest has no known cause. In this sample the table shows 55,000 to 65,000 clones, 65% to 85% of which occur a single time. The ten top clones hold about 3% of the sample. The sample in question was peripheral blood, obtained from a patient treated with radiotherapy plus ipilimumab. The origin of the receptors is a human donor with non-small cell lung cancer who had a complete response to radiotherapy plus ipilimumab.

The rearrangement joins TRBV7-9 to TRBJ1-1, with 8 bases that match TRBD1. Unmatched junction bases numbered 8, after V lost 5 bases and J lost 12 bases. CDR1 is SEHNR and CDR2 is FQNEAQ in the germline V gene (reference sequence). This CDR3 region has 12 residues. CDR3 DNA sequence: TGTGCCAGCAGCCGACCGACAGGGGCGACTTTCTTT. The encoded protein is CASSRPTGATFF.

The genes are TRBV28 and TRBJ2-5; TRBD2 is a possible D gene (5 bases). Germline V gene data show CDR1 as MDHEN and CDR2 as SYDVKM. V was trimmed by 6 bases and J by 2 bases, leaving 19 bases between them. This CDR3 is built from 16 residues. The CDR3 DNA reads as TGTGCCAGCAGCTCCCCGAGACTAAATCAACAAGAGACCCAGTACTTC. It yields the protein CASSSPRLNQQETQYF. Combining the CDR3 with reference TRBV28 and TRBJ2-5 gives the whole variable domain DVKVTQSSRYLVKRTGEKVFLECVQDMDHENMFWYRQDPGLGLRLIYFSYDVKMKEKGDIPEGYSVSREKKERFSLILESASTNQTSMYLCASSSPRLNQQETQYFGPGTRLLVL.

This chain uses TRBV27 with TRBJ2-4; tentative D call: TRBD2 (6 bases). Germline CDR1 and CDR2: MNHEY and SMNVEV (reference sequence). This CDR3 has 15 amino acids. V was pared by 7 bases and J by 5 bases, with 18 bases between. CDR3 sequence (DNA): TGTGCCAGCAAACTCCGGGAGAGTCGGCAAAACATTCAGTACTTC. It yields the protein CASKLRESRQNIQYF.

V usage is TRBV18 and J usage is TRBJ2-2; 10 bases are a match to TRBD2. CDR1 is KGHSH, CDR2 LQKENI, per germline. With 4 bases clipped from V and 6 bases from J, the junction kept 5 bases outside the gene matches. The CDR3 consists of 15 residues. CDR3 in DNA: TGTGCCAGCTCACGACCTAGCGGGAGTGCCGGGGAGCTGTTTTTT. Protein: CASSRPSGSAGELFF.

The CDR3 DNA is TGTGCCAGCAGAGCCGGGTGGCGGGACACTGAAGCTTTCTTT. This translates into CASRAGWRDTEAFF. The chain couples TRBV25-1 to TRBJ1-1; D uncertain. Germline CDR1 is MGHDK and CDR2 is SYGVNS. V lost 6 bases to trimming and J lost 3 bases, with 14 bases between them. The CDR3 runs 14 residues.